This T cell receptor (beta chain) came from a study of Tregs in tolerant kidney transplant recipients. CDR1 SGHDT and CDR2 YYEEEE come from the germline V gene. This CDR3 has 13 amino acids. Trimming left V 3 bases short and J 2 bases short, with 8 bases between. This clone was detected only a few times. What it binds is not known. Sequencing used immunoSEQ multiplex PCR; TCRdb keeps in-frame clones, though not all of them. The sample holds over 3,500 clones, roughly 50% seen once. V and J are TRBV5-6 and TRBJ1-2; weak D call: TRBD1 (6 bases). Sequencing was done on a sample of CD8+ T cells from blood cultured with allogeneic cells. The TCR originated in a human donor in good health. CDR3 loop: CASSYGTNYGYTF. The CDR3 DNA reads TGTGCCAGCAGCTACGGGACAAACTATGGCTACACCTTC.